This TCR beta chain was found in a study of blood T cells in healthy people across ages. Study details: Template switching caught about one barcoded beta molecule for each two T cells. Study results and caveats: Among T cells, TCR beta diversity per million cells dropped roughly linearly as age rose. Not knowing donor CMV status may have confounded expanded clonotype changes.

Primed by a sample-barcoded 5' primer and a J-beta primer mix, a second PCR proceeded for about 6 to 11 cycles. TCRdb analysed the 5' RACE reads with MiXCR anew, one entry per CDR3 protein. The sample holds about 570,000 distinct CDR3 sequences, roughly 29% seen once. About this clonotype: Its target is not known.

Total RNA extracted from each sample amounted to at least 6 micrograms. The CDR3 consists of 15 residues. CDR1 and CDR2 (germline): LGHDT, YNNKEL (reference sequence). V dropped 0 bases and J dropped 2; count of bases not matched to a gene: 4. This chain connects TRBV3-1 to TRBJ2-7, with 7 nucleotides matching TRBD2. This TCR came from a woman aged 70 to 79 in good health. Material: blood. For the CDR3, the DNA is TGTGCCAGCAGCCAAGATAAAGCGGGGACCTACGAGCAGTACTTC. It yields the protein CASSQDKAGTYEQYF.